This T cell receptor beta chain was sequenced for a study of T cell responses to AZD1222 COVID-19 vaccine. Repertoires were generated with immunoSEQ multiplex PCR, while TCRdb's copy carries only in-frame clones and drops some. The sample has around 140,000 clones, about 90% seen once; the top ten hold 2.5% to 3%. Findings and caveats of the study: Donors in the cohort were predominantly white British and more often female, and clonal diversity was possibly underestimated. An increase in Spike-specific TCR breadth and depth was observed after two AZD1222 doses. At baseline, just five to seven AZD1222 recipients tested seropositive. Targeting of unmutated variant regions was reportedly seen in nearly half of spike-specific TCRs.

Comment on this clone: Its antigen is undetermined.

The source material was peripheral blood, sampled on day 0 of AZD1222 vaccination. This receptor was identified in an adult in good health.

CDR3 sequence: CASSDRAANTGELFF. CDR3 DNA: TGTGCCAGCAGCGATAGGGCGGCGAACACCGGGGAGCTGTTTTTT. This sequence joins TRBV9 and TRBJ2-2, with D unclear. Trimming removed 3 bases from V and 0 bases from J, with 9 bases in between. The CDR3 loop spans 15 amino acids. Per the germline V gene, CDR1 is SGDLS and CDR2 is YYNGEE.